This T cell receptor (beta chain) was obtained from a study of radiotherapy plus CTLA-4 blockade in lung cancer (dated 2018 in TCRdb). Some background on the complete study: Objective responses were observed in about 17% of enrolled patients, and disease control was achieved in 30% to 40%.

Study-wide conclusions, independent of this receptor: The strongest predictors of response were reported to be early dynamic shifts in blood T cell clones along with a rise in serum interferon-beta following radiation. After treatment with radiotherapy and ipilimumab, TCR clones that originated in tumors expanded in peripheral blood.

The CDR3 covers 15 residues, taking in both the cysteine and the phenylalanine. The only DNA kept is the CDR3, 45 bases in frame from the first base. The germline V gene specifies LGHNA as CDR1 and YSLEER as CDR2. The junction carries 12 bases between V and J, which are trimmed by 1 base and 4 bases respectively. Library prep was done by the immunoSEQ multiplex PCR assay. TCRdb took this table from immuneACCESS and kept in-frame rearrangements with V and J called. Such tables lack part of the clones; where checked against another copy, unresolved V genes explain under half of the gap, and the rest is unexplained. The sample contains 45,000 or so clones, over 75% of them found a single time. The ten largest clones add up to 6% to 8% of the sample. Focal radiation therapy combined with CTLA-4 blockade (ipilimumab) was tested in patients with chemo-refractory metastatic non-small-cell lung cancer. Details on this clone: Its antigen is not yet known. One base away there is no much larger clone; base qualities are not given.

Recombination linked TRBV4-3 to TRBJ2-3; no confident D gene assignment can be made. The sequences come from peripheral blood, collected from a patient treated with radiotherapy plus ipilimumab. The receptor comes from a human donor with non-small cell lung cancer whose response to radiotherapy plus ipilimumab could not be evaluated. The nucleotides are TGCGCCAGCAGCCAAGGGCTTAGGAGCGCAGATACGCAGTATTTT. This gives the protein CASSQGLRSADTQYF.